The T cell receptor (beta chain) under discussion was sequenced for a study of blood T cells in healthy people across ages. Whole-study findings and limits: Diversity estimates from one million T cells were considered underestimates.

The second PCR ran roughly 6 to 11 cycles with a sample-barcoded 5' primer and J-beta primers. Each cDNA molecule was tagged by a template-switch adaptor that had 12 random nucleotides. TCRdb redid the calling of the 5' RACE reads with MiXCR, one entry per CDR3 protein. Here the sample spans about 1.5 million distinct CDR3 sequences, 42% being singletons. About this clonotype: Its antigen is unidentified.

Germline loops: CDR1 SEHNR, CDR2 FQNEAQ (reference sequence). CDR3 length: 18 amino acids. J is TRBJ2-1 and V is TRBV7-9; 8 bases match TRBD2. The J call may be incorrect, as the DNA end agrees better with TRBJ2-7. This clonotype was obtained from a woman aged 18-29 years in good health. Sequencing was carried out using blood. DNA of the CDR3: TGTGCCAGCAGCTTAGTCGGGTCTGAACTAGCGGCTTACAATGAGCAGTACTTC. Translating it yields CASSLVGSELAAYNEQYF.